These 25 T cell receptor beta chains originate from one sample sequenced in a study of T-cell reconstitution after alpha-beta-depleted transplantation in children. Unique molecular identifiers were used in preparing the TCRbeta library. MiXCR was run by TCRdb on the PCR reads, yielding one entry per CDR3 protein. The top ten hold roughly an eighth of the sample, which has some 190,000 distinct CDR3 sequences, approximately 12% seen once. The sequenced sample was PBMCs, obtained before TCRalphabeta/CD19-depleted stem cell transplant. The receptors derive from a boy between 2 and 10 years old with acute myeloid leukemia, due to receive a stem cell transplant.

In its sample, this clonotype was seen many times. The chain carries TRBV12-3 or TRBV12-4 and TRBJ2-1; tentatively, D is TRBD1 (6 bases). Deletions cut 6 bases from V and 8 bases from J, with 23 bases between. The CDR3 is made up of 16 amino acids. The CDR3 sequence: CASSRDRARGWDEQFF. In DNA form, the CDR3 reads TGTGCCAGCAGCCGTGACCGGGCTAGGGGGTGGGATGAGCAGTTCTTC.

This clonotype was seen repeatedly, ten times or more. The gene calls are TRBV5-1 and TRBJ2-2; the match to TRBD2 covers 11 bases. The junction had 3 bases not matched to a gene; V was cut back by 4 bases and J by 1 base. In germline, CDR1 is SGHRS, CDR2 YFSETQ. This CDR3 region has 16 residues. CDR3 loop: CASSPGTSGNTGELFF. As DNA, the CDR3 is TGCGCCAGCAGCCCCGGGACTAGCGGGAACACCGGGGAGCTGTTTTTT.

This clonotype was seen many times. The V gene is TRBV29-1, the J gene TRBJ1-3; D gene unclear. This CDR3 has 14 amino acids. Germline V lookup: CDR1 SQVTM, CDR2 ANQGSEA. V lost 0 bases, J lost 7 bases, and 13 bases lay in between. Here the CDR3 reads CSVEDQRSRNTIYF. CDR3 nucleotide sequence: TGCAGCGTTGAAGATCAGAGATCGAGGAACACCATATATTTT.

In this sample, this clonotype turned up many times. This sequence joins TRBV3-1 and TRBJ2-7; D gene unclear. V lost 0 bases to trimming and J lost 1 base, with 7 bases between them. The CDR3 spans 14 residues. The germline gives CDR1 LGHDT, CDR2 YNNKEL (reference sequence). The CDR3 reads CASSQEGRSYEQYV. The DNA for the CDR3 is TGTGCCAGCAGCCAAGAGGGTCGGTCCTACGAGCAGTACGTC.

Many counts were recorded for this clonotype. The V call is TRBV28, the J call TRBJ2-7, with D unresolved. Trimming cost V 2 bases and J 5 bases, with 10 bases left between them. The germline V gene encodes CDR1 MDHEN and CDR2 SYDVKM. CDR3 length: 13 residues. CDR3 region: CASSLPLVHEQYF. The CDR3 DNA reads TGTGCCAGCAGTTTACCCCTGGTCCACGAGCAGTACTTC.

Many counts were recorded for this clonotype. The V gene is TRBV13, the J gene TRBJ2-1; 8 bases line up with TRBD1. With V trimmed by 7 bases and J by 6 bases, 2 bases remained unmatched. The CDR3 has 12 residues. The germline gives CDR1 PRHDT, CDR2 FYEKMQ (reference sequence). CDR3 sequence (DNA): TGTGCCAGCAACGGACAGGGCAATGAGCAGTTCTTC. Translated: CASNGQGNEQFF.

This clonotype was observed at least ten times. The J gene is TRBJ2-5, the V gene TRBV16; possible D gene TRBD2, 6 bases. The CDR3 is made up of 12 amino acids. Trimming cost V 1 base and J 10 bases, with 10 bases left between them. Germline V gene data show CDR1 as KGHSY and CDR2 as FQNENV. The CDR3 nucleotides read TGTGCCAGCAGCCAATTGCGGGGATTCCAGTACTTC. Its translation is CASSQLRGFQYF.

In its sample, this clonotype was seen many times. The J gene is TRBJ1-4, the V gene TRBV3-1; D call uncertain. CDR1 and CDR2 from the germline V gene are LGHDT and YNNKEL (reference sequence). The CDR3 totals 15 residues. Trimming shortened V by 1 base and J by 5 bases, and 11 bases separated the two germline ends. CDR3 sequence: CASSQGSGANEKLFF. The CDR3 DNA reads as TGTGCCAGCAGCCAAGGGTCAGGCGCGAATGAAAAACTGTTTTTT.

Ten or more counts support this clonotype. The chain employs TRBV5-1 and TRBJ2-1; 10 bases match TRBD1. The J segment lost 5 bases and the V segment lost 6 bases, leaving 8 bases of the junction unmatched. Germline V lookup: CDR1 SGHRS, CDR2 YFSETQ. The CDR3 runs to 15 residues. The CDR3 DNA sequence: TGCGCCAGCAATTGGGGACAGGGGTTTAACAATGAGCAGTTCTTC. Translation gives CASNWGQGFNNEQFF.

The chain joins TRBV7-9 to TRBJ2-5, with D perhaps matching TRBD1 or TRBD2 (6 bases each). The CDR3 extends over 13 amino acids. Between the trimmed V and J ends, which lost 6 bases and 5 bases, there was a span of 13 bases. Looked up from germline, CDR1 is SEHNR and CDR2 is FQNEAQ (reference sequence). CDR3 protein: CASRPGARETQYF. CDR3 coding DNA: TGTGCCAGCAGACCGGGGGCCCGGGAGACCCAGTACTTC.

The V and J genes are TRBV7-3 and TRBJ1-1, with TRBD1 as a possible D gene (6 bases). V gave up 5 bases and J gave up 10 bases, with 17 bases separating them. Germline loops: CDR1 SGHTA, CDR2 FQGTGA. The CDR3 is 13 amino acids. The CDR3 spells CASSLQQGTVAFF. CDR3 in DNA: TGTGCCAGCAGCCTCCAACAGGGAACGGTAGCTTTCTTT.

This clonotype was recorded at least ten times. V gene TRBV7-9 combines with J gene TRBJ2-5; D may match TRBD1 or TRBD2 (7 bases each). This CDR3 is built from 16 residues. V dropped 4 bases and J dropped 4 bases, with 19 bases sitting between them. CDR1 and CDR2 from the germline V gene are SEHNR and FQNEAQ (reference sequence). In DNA form, the CDR3 reads TGTGCCAGCAGCTCGGGACAGCTAAGGGGGGGAGAGACCCAGTACTTC. The encoded protein is CASSSGQLRGGETQYF. Combining the CDR3 with reference TRBV7-9 and TRBJ2-5 gives the whole variable domain DTGVSQNPRHKITKRGQNVTFRCDPISEHNRLYWYRQTLGQGPEFLTYFQNEAQLEKSRLLSDRFSAERPKGSFSTLEIQRTEQGDSAMYLCASSSGQLRGGETQYFGPGTRLLVL.

This clonotype was seen many times. V is TRBV10-3 and J is TRBJ2-2, with D perhaps matching TRBD1 (6 bases). CDR1 ENHRY and CDR2 SYGVKD come from the germline V gene. The CDR3 contains 15 residues. V lost 6 bases and J 2 bases, leaving 13 bases between the germline ends. The chain's CDR3 is CAIRSGTINTGELFF. CDR3 in DNA: TGTGCCATCAGGTCCGGGACAATAAACACCGGGGAGCTGTTTTTT.

At least ten counts were recorded for this clonotype. The chain couples TRBV3-1 to TRBJ2-1; 8 bases agree with TRBD2. There are 16 residues in the CDR3. With 4 bases clipped from V and 5 bases from J, the junction kept 10 bases outside the gene matches. Germline lookup yields CDR1 LGHDT and CDR2 YNNKEL (reference sequence). The CDR3, as DNA: TGTGCCAGCAGCCTTCAGCGGGGGCCGAGGGACAATGAGCAGTTCTTC. Encoded protein: CASSLQRGPRDNEQFF.

The chain carries TRBV6-5 and TRBJ2-6; D is unresolved. There are 18 residues in the CDR3. The V and J ends lost 1 base and 1 base respectively, with 14 bases between them. Germline V gene data show CDR1 as MNHEY and CDR2 as SVGAGI. In DNA form, the CDR3 reads TGTGCCAGCAGTTACTTACACCTCCGCTCTTCTGGGGCCAACGTCCTGACTTTC. This gives the protein CASSYLHLRSSGANVLTF.

Ten or more counts support this clonotype. The V gene is TRBV5-1, the J gene TRBJ2-2; D is unclear. Germline CDR1 is SGHRS and CDR2 is YFSETQ. This CDR3 region has 20 residues. The CDR3 here is CTILYEILLGKATLYAVLFF. The DNA of the CDR3 is TGCACCATCCTCTATGAGATCTTGCTAGGGAAGGCCACCTTGTATGCCGTGCTGTTTTTT.

This clonotype was seen at least ten times. The J gene is TRBJ1-1, the V gene TRBV10-3, with 7 bases identical to TRBD1. There are 15 residues in the CDR3. Germline V gene sequence: CDR1 ENHRY, CDR2 SYGVKD. The ends lost 6 bases at V and 2 bases at J; junction bases unmatched: 9. This CDR3 is CAISARGGVNTEAFF. CDR3 DNA: TGTGCCATCAGCGCGAGAGGGGGCGTAAACACTGAAGCTTTCTTT.

This clonotype has at least ten counts. The chain carries TRBV7-9 and TRBJ1-2, with D perhaps matching TRBD1 (6 bases). Trimming stripped 5 bases from V and 5 bases from J, with 15 bases between. Germline values: CDR1 SEHNR, CDR2 FQNEAQ (reference sequence). This CDR3 has 14 residues. CDR3 sequence reads: CASSPAQGRYGYTF. Here the CDR3 DNA reads TGTGCCAGCAGCCCCGCCCAGGGGAGGTATGGCTACACCTTC.

This clonotype was detected ten times or more. V is TRBV6-1 and J is TRBJ1-2, with D maybe TRBD1 (5 bases). Trimming removed 3 bases from V and 3 bases from J, with 11 bases in between. The V gene's germline CDR1 is MNHNS and CDR2 SASEGT. CDR3 size: 14 residues. This chain's CDR3 is CASSDIARDYGYTF. The CDR3 bases are TGTGCCAGCAGTGATATTGCCAGGGACTATGGCTACACCTTC.

As regards this clonotype: A much larger clone differs from this one at a single base, so this may be a read error. The rearrangement uses TRBV20-1 and TRBJ1-2; D ambiguous. Germline V gene data show CDR1 as DFQATT and CDR2 as SNEGSKA (reference sequence). The CDR3 covers 17 residues. The CDR3 DNA sequence: TGCTGTGCTAGAGATTGGGGAAAACCTCTAGGTGACTATGGCTACACCTTC. As protein: CCARDWGKPLGDYGYTF.

The table lists this clonotype with many counts. V gene TRBV28 combines with J gene TRBJ2-3, with D perhaps being TRBD1 or TRBD2 (5 bases each). The germline CDR1 and CDR2 sequences are MDHEN and SYDVKM. This CDR3 comprises 16 residues. Between the trimmed V and J ends, which lost 5 bases and 0 bases, there was a span of 15 bases. The CDR3: CASSPVGEPSTDTQYF. As DNA, the CDR3 is TGTGCCAGCAGTCCTGTGGGGGAGCCTAGCACAGATACGCAGTATTTT.

The table lists this clonotype with many counts. The chain is built from TRBV12-3 or TRBV12-4 and TRBJ2-5; tentative D call: TRBD2 (7 bases). Trimming pared 3 bases from V and 2 bases from J, leaving 10 bases between. The CDR3 runs to 14 residues. The CDR3 protein is CASSLRGPQETQYF. In nucleotides, the CDR3 is TGTGCCAGCAGTTTGCGGGGGCCACAAGAGACCCAGTACTTC.

This clonotype was detected ten times or more. This rearrangement joins TRBV11-2 to TRBJ2-5; TRBD1 matches at 8 bases. Germline loops: CDR1 SGHAT, CDR2 FQNNGV. With V trimmed by 6 bases and J by 5 bases, 8 bases remained unmatched. This CDR3 region has 14 residues. The CDR3, as DNA: TGTGCCAGCAGTCGGTCAGGGGGCGGGGAGACCCAGTACTTC. Translation gives CASSRSGGGETQYF.

This chain joins TRBV5-1 and TRBJ1-2, with D perhaps TRBD1 (6 bases). CDR3 length: 15 amino acids. Per germline, CDR1 SGHRS and CDR2 YFSETQ. Trimming shortened V by 3 bases and J by 2 bases, and 14 bases separated the two germline ends. Here the CDR3 DNA reads TGCGCCAGCAGCTCGACAGGCTGGCCAAACTATGGCTACACCTTC. Translating gives CASSSTGWPNYGYTF.

This clonotype was seen many times. In DNA form, the CDR3 reads TGTGCCAGCAGCCTCACAGGGGAAACGAAAGCTTTCTTT. Protein: CASSLTGETKAFF. The chain combines TRBV5-6 with TRBJ1-1; 7 nucleotides align to TRBD1. Germline values: CDR1 SGHDT, CDR2 YYEEEE. The junction had 9 bases not matched to a gene; V was cut back by 4 bases and J by 9 bases. CDR3 length: 13 residues.